One sample yielded the 4 T cell receptor beta chains listed below, sequenced in a study of T cell responses to AZD1222 COVID-19 vaccine. Only in-frame clones appear in the TCRdb table, and some are missing; sequencing was by immunoSEQ multiplex PCR. The sample has 140,000 to 150,000 clones, about 93% seen once. The sequenced sample was peripheral blood, obtained on day 0 of AZD1222 vaccination. These receptors originate from an adult in good health.

V is TRBV7-3 and J is TRBJ2-7, with 10 bases that match TRBD1. This CDR3 comprises 15 residues. Per the germline V gene, CDR1 is SGHTA and CDR2 is FQGTGA. The trim removed 5 bases at V and 2 bases at J, leaving 6 bases unmatched. The CDR3 is CASSLVGTGAYEQYF. The CDR3 DNA is TGTGCCAGCAGCCTCGTCGGGACAGGGGCCTACGAGCAGTACTTC.

This clone has just one count. This CDR3 reads CASSLGTGRLSQPQHF. As DNA, the CDR3 is TGTGCCAGCAGCTTAGGGACAGGGAGGCTCAGTCAGCCCCAGCATTTT. The chain employs TRBV7-9 and TRBJ1-5; 8 bases map to TRBD1. Trimming took 1 base from V and 6 from J; bases not matched to a gene: 8. This CDR3 region has 16 residues. The V gene's germline CDR1 is SEHNR and CDR2 FQNEAQ (reference sequence).

The V and J genes are TRBV28 and TRBJ2-7; D might be TRBD1 (6 bases). The CDR3 spans 15 residues. V was pared by 2 bases and J by 2 bases, with 13 bases between. Germline-derived CDR1 and CDR2 are MDHEN and SYDVKM. CDR3: CASSLRPTGPYEQYF. The CDR3 nucleotides read TGTGCCAGCAGTTTACGCCCCACAGGGCCCTACGAGCAGTACTTC.

The chain has TRBV18 and TRBJ2-5, with D tentatively TRBD2 (6 bases). The germline V gene has CDR1 KGHSH and CDR2 LQKENI. Between the trimmed V and J ends, which lost 4 bases and 2 bases, there was a span of 14 bases. The CDR3 covers 15 residues. This CDR3 reads CASSRQIADQETQYF. The CDR3 nucleotides are TGTGCCAGCTCACGACAGATAGCGGATCAAGAGACCCAGTACTTC.